Each of the 5 T cell receptor beta chains below was sequenced from the same sample in a study of T cell changes during pregnancy in multiple sclerosis. The method was immunoSEQ multiplex PCR; TCRdb's version includes in-frame clones alone and lacks a portion of them. Here the sample spans 100,000 to 110,000 clones, about 90% being singletons. The source was peripheral blood, collected after pregnancy. These receptors were collected from a female donor with multiple sclerosis, enrolled in a pregnancy study.

V usage is TRBV6-1 and J usage is TRBJ2-1; possible D gene TRBD1, 5 bases. The germline V gene has CDR1 MNHNS and CDR2 SASEGT. The V end lost 4 bases, the J end lost 3 bases, and 10 bases lay between the germline ends. The CDR3 extends over 14 amino acids. CDR3 sequence (DNA): TGTGCCAGCAGTGTCCAGGGCAACTACAATGAGCAGTTCTTC. This codes for CASSVQGNYNEQFF.

The chain recombines TRBV18 with TRBJ2-1; perhaps TRBD2 as D (5 bases). V was shortened by 0 bases and J by 8 bases, with 17 bases between the two germline ends. Per the germline V gene, CDR1 is KGHSH and CDR2 is LQKENI. CDR3 length equals 16 residues. CDR3 bases: TGTGCCAGCTCACCACCTTGGGTGCCGGGAACATATGAGCAGTTCTTC. Its protein product is CASSPPWVPGTYEQFF.

The rearrangement uses TRBV7-6 and TRBJ2-1, with 10 positions matching TRBD2. Looked up from germline, CDR1 is SGHVS and CDR2 is FNYEAQ. This CDR3 is built from 18 residues. Unmatched junction bases numbered 5, after V lost 0 bases and J lost 0 bases. As DNA, the CDR3 is TGTGCCAGCAGCTTAGCTAGTCCTAGCGGGAGCTCCTACAATGAGCAGTTCTTC. Protein product: CASSLASPSGSSYNEQFF.

The chain has TRBV11-1 and TRBJ1-2; TRBD1 is a possible D gene (5 bases). The CDR3 loop spans 14 amino acids. Germline V gene lookup returns CDR1 SGHAT and CDR2 FQDESV (reference sequence). V was shortened by 4 bases and J by 4 bases, with 13 bases between the two germline ends. This CDR3 reads CASSSLTDVYGYTF. CDR3 nucleotides: TGTGCCAGCAGCTCTCTGACAGACGTCTATGGCTACACCTTC.

The chain recombines TRBV14 with TRBJ2-7; 9 positions match TRBD1. Germline loops: CDR1 SGHDN, CDR2 FVKESK. The CDR3 runs 15 residues. The junction had 7 bases not matched to a gene; V was cut back by 5 bases and J by 2 bases. The CDR3 is CASSFRTGAAYEQYF. The CDR3 bases are TGTGCCAGCAGCTTTCGGACAGGGGCGGCCTACGAGCAGTACTTC.